What follows are 20 T cell receptor beta chains derived from one specimen sequenced in a study of T cells in pancreatic ductal adenocarcinoma. The selected patients with pancreatic ductal adenocarcinoma had surgery but no neoadjuvant therapy. The data were produced by immunoSEQ multiplex PCR, yet TCRdb's version contains in-frame clones alone and is incomplete. This sample has some 16,000 clones; about 90% occur once, and the top ten carry about 15%. Sequencing was done on a sample of PBMCs. These receptors were collected from a human donor with pancreatic ductal adenocarcinoma.

This rearrangement joins TRBV5-1 to TRBJ1-2; TRBD1 aligns across 8 bases. The CDR3 totals 16 residues. Per germline, CDR1 SGHRS and CDR2 YFSETQ. Trimming removed 0 bases from V and 4 bases from J; junction bases left unmatched: 8. The CDR3 sequence: CASSLGFGGQGYGYTF. The CDR3 coding sequence is TGCGCCAGCAGCTTGGGGTTCGGCGGACAGGGCTATGGCTACACCTTC. The full variable domain, with the rest looked up from reference TRBV5-1 and TRBJ1-2, is KAGVTQTPRYLIKTRGQQVTLSCSPISGHRSVSWYQQTPGQGLQFLFEYFSETQRNKGNFPGRFSGRQFSNSRSEMNVSTLELGDSALYLCASSLGFGGQGYGYTFGSGTRLTVV.

The rearrangement links TRBV6-4 to TRBJ1-2, with 7 positions matching TRBD1. The V gene end was trimmed by 1 base and the J gene end by 9 bases; junction bases not matched to a gene: 11. Germline V gene data show CDR1 as MRHNA and CDR2 as SNTAGT. This CDR3 contains 15 residues. The CDR3 bases are TGTGCCAGCAGTGACTTACAGAGGGGGCGCGGGCGCTACACCTTC. The encoded protein is CASSDLQRGRGRYTF.

The V and J genes are TRBV5-5 and TRBJ2-2, with D perhaps given as TRBD1 or TRBD2 (5 bases each). Trimming removed 3 bases from V and 4 bases from J, with 10 bases in between. Germline lookup yields CDR1 SGHKS and CDR2 YYEKEE (reference sequence). This CDR3 region has 14 residues. The CDR3 region is CASSSGTITGELFF. The CDR3 nucleotides read TGTGCCAGCAGCTCCGGGACGATCACCGGGGAGCTGTTTTTT.

CDR3 protein: CAISESGSPNYGYTF. DNA of the CDR3: TGTGCCATCAGTGAGTCGGGCAGTCCTAACTATGGCTACACCTTC. V usage is TRBV10-3 and J usage is TRBJ1-2; D is unclear. Trimming pared 0 bases from V and 0 bases from J, leaving 8 bases between. CDR1 and CDR2 (germline): ENHRY, SYGVKD. The CDR3 length is 15 residues.

V usage is TRBV5-4 and J usage is TRBJ1-6; TRBD1 is a possible D gene (6 bases). Germline loops: CDR1 SGHNT, CDR2 YYREEE (reference sequence). V lost 0 bases to trimming and J lost 0 bases, with 13 bases between them. This CDR3 region has 18 residues. The CDR3 DNA reads as TGTGCCAGCAGCTTGGGGGCCAGGGGAAGCTCCTATAATTCACCCCTCCACTTT. Translation: CASSLGARGSSYNSPLHF.

V gene TRBV19 combines with J gene TRBJ2-7; 9 bases are a match to TRBD1. The ends lost 7 bases at V and 6 bases at J; junction bases unmatched: 10. CDR1 and CDR2 (germline): LNHDA, SQIVND (reference sequence). This CDR3 spans 14 amino acids. The CDR3 reads CASKDRGSWGEQYF. The CDR3 DNA reads TGTGCCAGTAAGGACAGGGGATCATGGGGCGAGCAGTACTTC.

The rearrangement uses TRBV19 and TRBJ2-1; 8 nucleotides line up with TRBD1. The length of the CDR3 is 16 residues. Germline values: CDR1 LNHDA, CDR2 SQIVND (reference sequence). V lost 5 bases to trimming and J lost 1 base; unmatched junction nucleotides: 7. The DNA of the CDR3 is TGTGCCAGTAGTCACAAGACAGGGGCGTCCTACAATGAGCAGTTCTTC. Protein product: CASSHKTGASYNEQFF.

Here the CDR3 reads CSVEDLGRFYF. CDR3 DNA: TGCAGCGTTGAAGATCTGGGTCGGTTTTACTTC. The chain combines TRBV29-1 with TRBJ2-4, with D hard to call. V lost 0 bases and J lost 16, with 13 bases in between. Germline V gives CDR1 SQVTM, CDR2 ANQGSEA. The CDR3 consists of 11 residues.

This clone occurred once. The chain joins TRBV6-5 to TRBJ1-2; TRBD1 is a possible D gene (5 bases). The V gene lost 0 bases and the J gene lost 0 bases, with 11 bases spanning the gap. The CDR3 loop spans 16 amino acids. The germline V gene has CDR1 MNHEY and CDR2 SVGAGI. The chain's CDR3 is CASSYSRGTTNYGYTF. In nucleotides, the CDR3 is TGTGCCAGCAGTTACTCCCGGGGGACGACTAACTATGGCTACACCTTC.

V and J are TRBV27 and TRBJ1-2, with D possibly being TRBD1 (6 bases). Per the germline V gene, CDR1 is MNHEY and CDR2 is SMNVEV (reference sequence). CDR3 length: 16 residues. V lost 6 bases and J lost 5, with 22 bases in between. CDR3 sequence: CASSPSAGALTYGYTF. CDR3 in DNA: TGTGCCAGCAGCCCGTCGGCAGGGGCGCTAACTTATGGCTACACCTTC.

The sample holds one count of this clone. This chain uses TRBV25-1 with TRBJ2-7; no definite D call. This CDR3 spans 14 amino acids. V lost 5 bases to trimming and J lost 3 bases, with 14 bases between them. Germline CDR1 and CDR2: MGHDK and SYGVNS. CDR3 in amino acids: CASSPRALNYEQYF. The DNA of the CDR3 is TGTGCCAGCAGTCCCCGGGCACTTAACTACGAGCAGTACTTC.

This sequence joins TRBV28 and TRBJ1-1, with D uncertain. Germline assignment: CDR1 MDHEN and CDR2 SYDVKM. V shed 6 bases and J shed 10 bases, with 15 bases lying between them. The CDR3 has 12 residues. The chain's CDR3 is CASSYEVIGAFF. As DNA, the CDR3 is TGTGCCAGCAGCTACGAGGTCATTGGAGCTTTCTTT.

The chain recombines TRBV30 with TRBJ1-5, with 7 positions matching TRBD1. From germline, CDR1 is GTSNPN and CDR2 SVGIG (reference sequence). The CDR3 runs to 18 residues. V lost 2 bases to trimming and J lost 9 bases; unmatched junction nucleotides: 22. CDR3 DNA: TGTGCCTGGAGTCCCCCTCTCACCGGGACAGCGATTAAGTTGCCCCAGCATTTT. As protein: CAWSPPLTGTAIKLPQHF.

The chain has TRBV5-1 and TRBJ2-3; 8 bases map to TRBD1. The CDR3 length is 16 residues. Trimming at V came to 3 bases and at J to 0 bases, leaving 6 bases not matched to a gene. Germline CDR1 SGHRS, CDR2 YFSETQ. The CDR3 sequence is CASSWTGQLSTDTQYF. The CDR3 coding sequence is TGCGCCAGCAGCTGGACAGGGCAGCTCAGCACAGATACGCAGTATTTT. Based on the CDR3 plus reference TRBV5-1 and TRBJ2-3, the full variable domain is KAGVTQTPRYLIKTRGQQVTLSCSPISGHRSVSWYQQTPGQGLQFLFEYFSETQRNKGNFPGRFSGRQFSNSRSEMNVSTLELGDSALYLCASSWTGQLSTDTQYFGPGTRLTVL.

This rearrangement joins TRBV6-5 to TRBJ1-2; D is undetermined. The V end lost 1 base, the J end lost 4 bases, and 13 bases lay between the germline ends. The germline CDR1 and CDR2 sequences are MNHEY and SVGAGI. This CDR3 comprises 15 residues. CDR3 in DNA: TGTGCCAGCAGTTACTGGCTCAAGGGAAGCTATGGCTACACCTTC. Its protein product is CASSYWLKGSYGYTF.

The chain is built from TRBV29-1 and TRBJ1-2; 9 bases are shared with TRBD1. Germline lookup yields CDR1 SQVTM and CDR2 ANQGSEA. The V gene end was trimmed by 0 bases and the J gene end by 3 bases; junction bases not matched to a gene: 8. The CDR3 has 16 residues. In DNA, the CDR3 is TGCAGCGTTGAAGATCTACAGGGGGCGGGGTACTATGGCTACACCTTC. Protein: CSVEDLQGAGYYGYTF.

In regard to this clone: Mismatch with germline at one junction end may stem from a read error. The chain carries TRBV6-1 and TRBJ2-7; 8 bases line up with TRBD1. Germline CDR1 and CDR2: MNHNS and SASEGT. The CDR3 extends over 13 amino acids. CDR3 sequence (DNA): TGTGCCAGCAGTGAAGCGCTTAGGACAGGGCGCGAATTC. Translation gives CASSEALRTGREF.

CDR3 in amino acids: CASSFDLGLAGWSSYNEQFF. In DNA, the CDR3 is TGTGCCAGCAGTTTCGACCTGGGACTAGCGGGATGGAGCTCCTACAATGAGCAGTTCTTC. The rearrangement joins TRBV27 to TRBJ2-1; TRBD2 agrees at 13 bases. V was clipped by 3 bases and J by 0 bases; unmatched bases: 11. This CDR3 has 20 residues. Germline V gene lookup returns CDR1 MNHEY and CDR2 SMNVEV (reference sequence).

The chain joins TRBV2 to TRBJ1-1; 10 bases match TRBD1. J lost 4 bases, V lost 5 bases, and 7 bases had no gene match. Germline V gene sequence: CDR1 SNHLY, CDR2 FYNNEI. CDR3 size: 15 residues. The CDR3 is CASSSQWTGGTEAFF. CDR3 DNA sequence: TGTGCCAGCAGTTCCCAATGGACAGGGGGCACTGAAGCTTTCTTT.

The chain has TRBV30 and TRBJ1-5; weak D call: TRBD1 (6 bases). Germline values: CDR1 GTSNPN, CDR2 SVGIG (reference sequence). Trimming removed 1 base at V and 6 bases at J, with 10 bases between. The CDR3 consists of 13 residues. The CDR3 spells CAWSEGGTQPQHF. The CDR3 DNA reads as TGTGCCTGGAGTGAAGGGGGGACTCAGCCCCAGCATTTT.